The clone carrying this T cell receptor (beta chain) was recorded a few times. Its antigen is undetermined. It was with 60 Vbeta and 13 Jbeta primers that the PCR ran. Original analysis: In a later analysis, of approximately 81 million unique beta chains, around 11 million appeared in at least two donors. Data came from immunoSEQ multiplex PCR; TCRdb stores just in-frame clones and leaves some out. V and J calls and clone size come straight from that table; D and trimming were deduced from the DNA. The table lists 80,000 to 100,000 clones, about 81% of them singletons. This sample is drawn from a study of cytomegalovirus exposure and HLA in healthy donors. Germline V gene sequence: CDR1 SNHLY, CDR2 FYNNEI. V lost 5 bases and J lost 3, with 10 bases in between. The CDR3 has 14 amino acids. Study-level findings and limits: Cytomegalovirus-associated status was assigned to 164 TCR beta chains. Earlier analysis looked at TCR beta V segments, and most were productive about 90% or about 30% of the time.

This chain joins TRBV2 and TRBJ1-4, with D tentatively TRBD1 (6 bases). The clonotype originates from a man aged 35 to 55 in good health and CMV-seronegative. Sequencing input: PBMCs. CDR3: CASSRQAANEKLFF. CDR3 DNA: TGTGCCAGCAGTCGACAGGCGGCTAATGAAAAACTGTTTTTT.